This T cell receptor beta chain emerged from a study of T cell changes during pregnancy in multiple sclerosis. With 6 bases clipped from V and 8 bases from J, the junction kept 4 bases outside the gene matches. This CDR3 spans 12 amino acids. The germline V gene encodes CDR1 MNHEY and CDR2 SVGAGI. Assay used: immunoSEQ multiplex PCR; TCRdb lists only in-frame clones, some missing. This table has 45,000 to 60,000 clones, more than 75% appearing once. The clonotype was recovered from a female donor with multiple sclerosis, enrolled in a pregnancy study. The source was CD8+ T cells from peripheral blood mononuclear cells, collected before pregnancy. The chain carries TRBV6-5 and TRBJ2-1; 7 nucleotides agree with TRBD1. The CDR3 is CASRGQPDEQFF. CDR3 sequence (DNA): TGTGCCAGCAGGGGACAGCCGGATGAGCAGTTCTTC.